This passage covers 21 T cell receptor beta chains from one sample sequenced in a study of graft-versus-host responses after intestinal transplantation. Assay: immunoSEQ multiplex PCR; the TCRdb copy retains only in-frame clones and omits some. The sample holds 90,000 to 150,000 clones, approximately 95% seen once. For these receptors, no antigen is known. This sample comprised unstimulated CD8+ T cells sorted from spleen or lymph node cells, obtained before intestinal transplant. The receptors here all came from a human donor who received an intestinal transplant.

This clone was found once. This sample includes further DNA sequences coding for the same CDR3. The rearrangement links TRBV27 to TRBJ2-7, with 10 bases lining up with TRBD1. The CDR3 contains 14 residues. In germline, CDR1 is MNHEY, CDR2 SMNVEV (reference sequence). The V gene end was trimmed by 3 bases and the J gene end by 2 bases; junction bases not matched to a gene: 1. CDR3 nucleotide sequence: TGTGCCAGCAGTTTCGGGACAGGGGCCTACGAGCAGTACTTC. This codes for CASSFGTGAYEQYF.

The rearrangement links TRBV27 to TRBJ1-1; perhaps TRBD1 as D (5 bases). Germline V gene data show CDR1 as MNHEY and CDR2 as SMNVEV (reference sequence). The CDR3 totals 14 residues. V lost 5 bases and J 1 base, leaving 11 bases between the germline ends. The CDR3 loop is CASSDGTENTEAFF. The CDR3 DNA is TGTGCCAGCAGTGACGGGACGGAGAACACTGAAGCTTTCTTT.

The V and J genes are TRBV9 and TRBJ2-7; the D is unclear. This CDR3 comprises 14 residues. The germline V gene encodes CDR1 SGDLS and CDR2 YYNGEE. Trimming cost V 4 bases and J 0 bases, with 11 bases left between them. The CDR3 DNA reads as TGTGCCAGCAGCAGAGGCGTAAGCTCCTACGAGCAGTACTTC. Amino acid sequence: CASSRGVSSYEQYF.

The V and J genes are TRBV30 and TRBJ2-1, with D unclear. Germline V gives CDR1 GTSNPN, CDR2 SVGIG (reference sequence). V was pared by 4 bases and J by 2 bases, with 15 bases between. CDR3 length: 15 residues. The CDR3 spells CAWNVVAGTYNEQFF. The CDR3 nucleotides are TGTGCCTGGAATGTAGTGGCAGGCACCTACAATGAGCAGTTCTTC. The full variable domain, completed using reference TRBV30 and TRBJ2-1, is SQTIHQWPATLVQPVGSPLSLECTVEGTSNPNLYWYRQAAGRGLQLLFYSVGIGQISSEVPQNLSASRPQDRQFILSSKKLLLSDSGFYLCAWNVVAGTYNEQFFGPGTRLTVL.

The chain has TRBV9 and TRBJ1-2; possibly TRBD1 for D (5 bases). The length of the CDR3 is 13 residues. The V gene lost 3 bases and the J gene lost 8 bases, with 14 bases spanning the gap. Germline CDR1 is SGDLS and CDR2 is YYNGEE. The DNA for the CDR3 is TGTGCCAGCAGCGAGGATACAGGATTCGGCTACACCTTC. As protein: CASSEDTGFGYTF.

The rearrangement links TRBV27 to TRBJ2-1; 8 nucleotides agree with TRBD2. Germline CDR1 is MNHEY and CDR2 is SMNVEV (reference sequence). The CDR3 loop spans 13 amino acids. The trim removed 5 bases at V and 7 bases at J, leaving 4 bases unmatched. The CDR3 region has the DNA TGTGCCAGCAGTATGGCTAGCGGGAATGAGCAGTTCTTC. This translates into CASSMASGNEQFF.

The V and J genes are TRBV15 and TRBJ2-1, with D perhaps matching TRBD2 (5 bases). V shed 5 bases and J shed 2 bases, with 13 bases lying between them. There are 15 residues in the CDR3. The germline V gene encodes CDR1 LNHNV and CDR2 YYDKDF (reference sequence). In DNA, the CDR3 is TGTGCCACCAGCTCGAGCGGAGTTGCCTACAATGAGCAGTTCTTC. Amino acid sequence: CATSSSGVAYNEQFF.

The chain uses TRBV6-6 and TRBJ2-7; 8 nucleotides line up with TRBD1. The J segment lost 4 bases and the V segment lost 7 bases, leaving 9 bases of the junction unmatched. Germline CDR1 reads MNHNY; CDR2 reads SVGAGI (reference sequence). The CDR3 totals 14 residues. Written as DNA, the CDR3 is TGTGCCAGCAACATAGACAGGGGCATTTACGAGCAGTACTTC. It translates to CASNIDRGIYEQYF.

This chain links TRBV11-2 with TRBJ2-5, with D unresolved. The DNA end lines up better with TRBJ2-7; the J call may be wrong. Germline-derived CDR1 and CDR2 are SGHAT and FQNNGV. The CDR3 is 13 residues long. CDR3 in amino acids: CASSLDLRYEQYF. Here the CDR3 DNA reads TGTGCCAGCAGCTTAGATTTACGCTACGAGCAGTACTTC.

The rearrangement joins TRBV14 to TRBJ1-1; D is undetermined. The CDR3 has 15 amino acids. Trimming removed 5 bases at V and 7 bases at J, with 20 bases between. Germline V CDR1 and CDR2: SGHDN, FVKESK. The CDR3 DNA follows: TGTGCCAGCAGCGTCGACATCTTCTCGGGGTTTGAAGCTTTCTTT. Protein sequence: CASSVDIFSGFEAFF.

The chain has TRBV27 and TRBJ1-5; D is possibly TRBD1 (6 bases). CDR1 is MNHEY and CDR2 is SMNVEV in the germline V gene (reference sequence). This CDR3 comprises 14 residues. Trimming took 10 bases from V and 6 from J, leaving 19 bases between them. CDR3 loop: CATTPVIGGQPQHF. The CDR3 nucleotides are TGTGCCACCACCCCAGTAATAGGGGGTCAGCCCCAGCATTTT.

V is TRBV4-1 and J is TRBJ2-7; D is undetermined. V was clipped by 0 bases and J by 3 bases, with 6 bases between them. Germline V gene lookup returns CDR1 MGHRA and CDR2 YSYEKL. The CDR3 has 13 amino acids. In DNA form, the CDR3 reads TGCGCCAGCAGCCAAGAAGTTTTCTACGAGCAGTACTTC. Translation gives CASSQEVFYEQYF.

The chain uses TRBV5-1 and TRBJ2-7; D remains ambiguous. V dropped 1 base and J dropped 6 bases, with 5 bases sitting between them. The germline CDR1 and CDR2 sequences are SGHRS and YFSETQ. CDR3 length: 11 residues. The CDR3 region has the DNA TGCGCCAGCAGCTTGACTGGCGAGCAGTACTTC. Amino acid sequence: CASSLTGEQYF.

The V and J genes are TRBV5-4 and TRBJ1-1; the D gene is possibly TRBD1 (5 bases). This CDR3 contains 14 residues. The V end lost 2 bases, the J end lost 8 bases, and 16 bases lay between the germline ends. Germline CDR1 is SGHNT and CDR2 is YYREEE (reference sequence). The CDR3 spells CASSLMGGESEAFF. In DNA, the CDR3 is TGTGCCAGCAGCTTAATGGGGGGGGAATCCGAAGCTTTCTTT.

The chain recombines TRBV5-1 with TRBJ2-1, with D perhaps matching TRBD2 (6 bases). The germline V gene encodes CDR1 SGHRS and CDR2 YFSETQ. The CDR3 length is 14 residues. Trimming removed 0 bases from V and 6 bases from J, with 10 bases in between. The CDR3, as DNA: TGCGCCAGCAGCTTGGAACTAGCAGGCAATGAGCAGTTCTTC. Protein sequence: CASSLELAGNEQFF.

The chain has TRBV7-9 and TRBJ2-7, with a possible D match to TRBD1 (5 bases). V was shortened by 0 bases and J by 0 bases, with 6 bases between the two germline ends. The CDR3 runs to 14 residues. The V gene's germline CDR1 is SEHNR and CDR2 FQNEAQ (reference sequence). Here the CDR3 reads CASSLAGRSYEQYF. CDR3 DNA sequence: TGTGCCAGCAGCTTAGCGGGGCGCTCCTACGAGCAGTACTTC.

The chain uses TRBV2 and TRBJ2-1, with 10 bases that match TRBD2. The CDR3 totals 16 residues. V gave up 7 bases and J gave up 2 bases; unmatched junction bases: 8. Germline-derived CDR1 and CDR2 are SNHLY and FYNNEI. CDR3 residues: CASTGLAGAPYNEQFF. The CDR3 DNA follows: TGTGCCAGCACAGGGCTAGCGGGGGCGCCCTACAATGAGCAGTTCTTC.

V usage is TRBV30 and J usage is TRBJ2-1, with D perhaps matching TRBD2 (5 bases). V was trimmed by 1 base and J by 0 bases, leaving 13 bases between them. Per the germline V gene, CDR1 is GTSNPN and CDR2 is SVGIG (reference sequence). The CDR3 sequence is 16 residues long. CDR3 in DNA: TGTGCCTGGAGTGGAGGGCAATCTCACTCCTACAATGAGCAGTTCTTC. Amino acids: CAWSGGQSHSYNEQFF.

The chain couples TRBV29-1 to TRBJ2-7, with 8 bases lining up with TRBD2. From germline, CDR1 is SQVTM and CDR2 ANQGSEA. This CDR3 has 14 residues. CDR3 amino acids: CSVAQGLAGDEQYF. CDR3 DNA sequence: TGCAGTGTAGCCCAGGGGCTAGCGGGCGACGAGCAGTACTTC.

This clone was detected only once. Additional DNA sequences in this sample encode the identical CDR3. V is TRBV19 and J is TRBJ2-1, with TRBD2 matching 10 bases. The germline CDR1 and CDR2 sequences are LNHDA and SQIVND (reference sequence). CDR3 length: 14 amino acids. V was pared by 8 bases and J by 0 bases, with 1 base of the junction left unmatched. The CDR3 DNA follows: TGTGCCAGTTCTAGCGGGAGCTCCTACAATGAGCAGTTCTTC. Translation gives CASSSGSSYNEQFF. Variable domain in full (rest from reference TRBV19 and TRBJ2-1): DGGITQSPKYLFRKEGQNVTLSCEQNLNHDAMYWYRQDPGQGLRLIYYSQIVNDFQKGDIAEGYSVSREKKESFPLTVTSAQKNPTAFYLCASSSGSSYNEQFFGPGTRLTVL.

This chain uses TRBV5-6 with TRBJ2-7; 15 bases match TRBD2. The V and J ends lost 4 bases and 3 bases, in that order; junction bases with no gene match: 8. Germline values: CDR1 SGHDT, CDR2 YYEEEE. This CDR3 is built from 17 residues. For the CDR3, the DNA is TGTGCCAGCAGCCCGAGGACTAGCGGGAGGGCAGACTACGAGCAGTACTTC. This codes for CASSPRTSGRADYEQYF.